The clone carrying this T cell receptor (beta chain) came up a few times. Trimming stripped 3 bases from V and 5 bases from J, with 16 bases between. The CDR3 sequence is 15 residues long. The sample is drawn from a study of blood T cells in healthy people across ages. A second PCR of 7 to 11 cycles used a sample-barcoded 5' primer and a J-beta primer mix. Via MiXCR, TCRdb re-called the 5' RACE reads, giving one row per CDR3 protein. The table has over 1,500,000 distinct CDR3 sequences, 35% to 50% seen once. Sequencing was carried out using blood. The clonotype was recovered from a human donor in good health. This chain connects TRBV12-3 or TRBV12-4 to TRBJ1-2, with a tentative D call TRBD1 (5 bases). The CDR3 loop reads CASSFSSTGWYGYTF. The CDR3 DNA is TGTGCCAGCAGTTTTTCCTCAACAGGATGGTATGGCTACACCTTC.